These T cell receptor beta chains were read from a single sample in a study of cytomegalovirus exposure and HLA in healthy donors. Assay used: immunoSEQ multiplex PCR; TCRdb lists only in-frame clones, some missing. The sample carries 50,000 to 75,000 clones, about 69% recorded once. The sample consisted of PBMCs. These receptors all stem from a man aged 30 to 39 in good health and CMV-seropositive. The CDR3 runs from the conserved cysteine through the conserved F or W. D genes are given only for firm matches. Size is omitted from some rows. Given values are once, few, many or a class for expanded clones.

clone_size j_call v_call d_call cdr3_nt cdr3_aa
few TRBJ2-3 TRBV7-6 TRBD2 TGTGCCAGCAGCGCCAGGGGGCTAGCGGGGGGATTTAGCACAGATACGCAGTATTTT CASSARGLAGGFSTDTQYF
once TRBJ1-2 TRBV5-4 NA TGTGCCAGCAGCTCTAAGCACAGGGTCAACTATGGCTACACCTTC CASSSKHRVNYGYTF
few TRBJ1-1 TRBV4-2 TRBD1 TGTGCCAGCAGCCTGCCTACCGGGACAGAAAACACTGAAGCTTTCTTT CASSLPTGTENTEAFF
NA TRBJ2-2 TRBV28 NA TGTGCCAGCAACCCCTTGAGCGGGCCCCGCTCCGGGGAGCTGTTTTTT CASNPLSGPRSGELFF
NA TRBJ2-1 TRBV18 TRBD2 TGTGCCAGCTCACCGATCCAGACTAGCGGGGGGTACTACAATGAGCAGTTCTTC CASSPIQTSGGYYNEQFF
NA TRBJ2-7 TRBV5-4 NA TGTGCCAGCAGCCCACCGGGGTTTACCGCCTACGAGCAGTACTTC CASSPPGFTAYEQYF
NA TRBJ1-1 TRBV6-4 TRBD1 TGTGCCAGCAGTGATACGAGACCGGTGGGACAGGCTGCTTTCTTT CASSDTRPVGQAAFF
NA TRBJ1-3 TRBV7-9 NA TGTGCCAGCAGCTTAGAGCTGACTGGAAACACCATATATTTT CASSLELTGNTIYF
NA TRBJ1-1 TRBV7-8 NA TGTGCCAGCAGTATTATGAACACTGAAGCTTTCTTT CASSIMNTEAFF
NA TRBJ1-1 TRBV6-6 NA TGTGCCAGCATTCATGCGGTAACAGGCACTGAAGCTTTCTTT CASIHAVTGTEAFF
NA TRBJ1-1 TRBV4-3 NA TGCGCCAGCAGCCAATACGCCAACAGGGATAGGAACACTGAAGCTTTCTTT CASSQYANRDRNTEAFF
few TRBJ1-3 TRBV6-5 NA TGTGCCAGCAGAGGACAGATTTCTGGAAACACCATATATTTT CASRGQISGNTIYF
few TRBJ2-1 TRBV10-3 TRBD2 TGTGCCATCAGTGAGGGGGCTAGCGGAGACAATGAGCAGTTCTTC CAISEGASGDNEQFF
few TRBJ2-7 TRBV7-9 NA TGTGCCAGCACCCCCGGGGAATACGAGCAGTACTTC CASTPGEYEQYF
NA TRBJ2-7 TRBV12-5 NA TGTGCTAGTCACGGTTGCCACGAGCAGTACTTC CASHGCHEQYF
NA TRBJ1-1 TRBV19 NA TGTGCCACCCGACAGAACACTGAAGCTTTCTTT CATRQNTEAFF
NA TRBJ1-1 TRBV5-3 TRBD1 TGTGCCAGAAGCACTGCACAGGGGGCCGCAGTAGAAGCTTTCTTT CARSTAQGAAVEAFF
few TRBJ1-1 TRBV30 NA TGTGCCTGGAGGAGGCTTGACACTGAAGCTTTCTTT CAWRRLDTEAFF
NA TRBJ1-2 TRBV6-5 TRBD1 TGTGCCAGCAGTTATCTCCAGGGGGCTGGTGGCTACACCTTC CASSYLQGAGGYTF
few TRBJ1-1 TRBV9 TRBD1 TGTGCCAGCAACGGGGGGACAGGGGAAGCTTTCTTT CASNGGTGEAFF
NA TRBJ2-2 TRBV5-1 NA TGCGCCAGCAGCTTGGGCAGGGTGAATACCGGGGAGCTGTTTTTT CASSLGRVNTGELFF
few TRBJ1-1 TRBV5-6 NA TGTGCCAGCAGCTTGACAGGGAACACTGAAGCTTTCTTT CASSLTGNTEAFF
NA TRBJ2-7 TRBV6-5 TRBD1 TGTGCCAGCAGCCCGACAGGGAGCTACGAGCAGTACTTC CASSPTGSYEQYF
NA TRBJ2-1 TRBV9 NA TGTGCCAGCAGCGTACTGCCAGAAGCGAATGAGCAGTTCTTC CASSVLPEANEQFF
NA TRBJ1-2 TRBV29-1 NA TGCAGCGTTGCCGGGATGGATGGCTACACCTTC CSVAGMDGYTF
NA TRBJ2-7 TRBV19 NA TGTGCCAGTACGGCGACAGTCGGGCCCTACGAGCAGTACTTC CASTATVGPYEQYF
NA TRBJ2-2 TRBV7-9 NA TGTGCCAGCAGCTCCCCCACAGTGGGAGCGAACACCGGGGAGCTGTTTTTT CASSSPTVGANTGELFF
few TRBJ1-5 TRBV4-1 NA TGCGCCAGCAGCCAAGCGTCCGAGGGGCCCCAGCATTTT CASSQASEGPQHF
NA TRBJ2-3 TRBV5-1 NA TGCGCCAGCAGCTGGGAAAGGGAGGAAGATACGCAGTATTTT CASSWEREEDTQYF
few TRBJ1-2 TRBV29-1 TRBD1 TGCAGCGTTGAACAGGTGGGACAGGGCTATGGCTACACCTTC CSVEQVGQGYGYTF
NA TRBJ2-5 TRBV7-2 NA TGTGCCAGCAGCTTAGTCTTCGGCGGAAGAGAGACCCAGTACTTC CASSLVFGGRETQYF
NA TRBJ1-2 TRBV4-3 NA TGCGCCAGCAGGCCAGGGGTCGGAGGCTACACCTTC CASRPGVGGYTF
few TRBJ1-1 TRBV7-2 NA TGTGCCAGCAGCCTTTCAGGGCGGCAAGCTTTCTTT CASSLSGRQAFF
NA TRBJ1-1 TRBV28 NA TGTGCCAGCAGTTTAGCGGGGGGTCAAGCTTTCTTT CASSLAGGQAFF
NA TRBJ1-1 TRBV9 TRBD1 TGTGCCAGCAGCAAGGGACAGGGGATCACGAACACTGAAGCTTTCTTT CASSKGQGITNTEAFF
NA TRBJ1-3 TRBV14 NA TGTGCCAGCAGCCAAGCCGGCAGGATCTCTGGAAACACCATATATTTT CASSQAGRISGNTIYF
NA TRBJ2-7 TRBV5-1 TRBD2 TGCGCCAGCAGCTTGGCCGGGGGGGCGAGCTACGAGCAGTACTTC CASSLAGGASYEQYF
NA TRBJ2-7 TRBV7-2 TRBD2 TGTGCCAGCAGCCTTCGGCGGGGGGATAGAGACGAGCAGTACTTC CASSLRRGDRDEQYF